A selection of T cell receptor beta chains follows, all from one sample in a study of low-dose radiotherapy and immunotherapy resistance in tumors. From the reads, TCRdb called clonotypes with MiXCR, one entry per CDR3 protein. The sample contains about 89,000 distinct CDR3 sequences, more than 7.5% of which appear only once. Sequencing was performed on PBMCs, taken before treatment. Receptors originate from a male donor with prostate cancer. CDR3s include the opening cysteine and the closing phenylalanine or tryptophan. A D gene is named only where the DNA matches it firmly. A clone size is listed for some rows: how often the clone was seen (once, few, many), or a class if it is expanded.

V gene	D gene	clone size	CDR3 length	J gene	CDR3 protein	CDR3 DNA
TRBV10-3	NA	many	14	TRBJ2-5	CAISLGREGETQYF	TGTGCCATCAGTCTTGGCAGGGAAGGGGAGACCCAGTACTTC
TRBV5-1	NA	many	13	TRBJ1-6	CASRWDGNSPLHF	TGCGCCAGCAGGTGGGACGGTAATTCACCCCTCCACTTT
TRBV6-1	NA	many	13	TRBJ2-3	CASTEGSTDTQYF	TGTGCCAGCACCGAAGGGAGCACAGATACGCAGTATTTT
TRBV7-2	TRBD1	many	15	TRBJ2-7	CASSHNRGETYEQYF	TGTGCCAGCAGCCACAACAGGGGAGAAACCTACGAGCAGTACTTC
TRBV27	NA	few	16	TRBJ2-3	CASSFSASSNADTQYF	TGTGCCAGCAGTTTCTCCGCTAGCTCCAATGCGGATACGCAGTATTTT
TRBV29-1	TRBD1	NA	14	TRBJ2-7	CSAGARTGRNEQYF	TGCAGCGCTGGAGCCAGGACAGGGAGGAACGAACAGTACTTC
TRBV20-1	TRBD2	many	15	TRBJ2-1	CSLKGGGRSYNEQFF	TGCAGCCTCAAAGGCGGCGGGAGGTCCTACAATGAGCAGTTCTTC
TRBV27	NA	many	16	TRBJ2-1	CASSLLGQGSYNEQFF	TGTGCCAGCAGTTTATTGGGGCAGGGGTCCTACAATGAGCAGTTCTTC
TRBV7-9	NA	many	11	TRBJ2-1	CASNLGYEQFF	TGTGCCAGCAACTTAGGGTATGAGCAGTTCTTC
TRBV20-1	TRBD2	NA	13	TRBJ2-1	CSAISGVYNEQFF	TGCAGTGCTATTAGCGGGGTTTACAATGAGCAGTTCTTC
TRBV28	NA	few	14	TRBJ2-5	CASSWKRGKETQYF	TGTGCCAGCAGTTGGAAAAGGGGAAAAGAGACCCAGTACTTC
TRBV19	TRBD1	many	14	TRBJ2-7	CASSADRERDEQYF	TGTGCCAGTAGTGCAGACAGGGAGAGGGACGAGCAGTACTTC
TRBV20-1	TRBD1	many	17	TRBJ2-7	CSAREVSTGTGSYEQYF	TGCAGTGCTAGAGAAGTCTCTACCGGGACAGGGAGCTACGAGCAGTACTTC
TRBV19	NA	many	20	TRBJ1-2	CASSIDRWGTQISGNYGYTF	TGTGCCAGTAGTATAGATCGGTGGGGGACCCAGATCTCGGGAAACTATGGCTACACCTTC
TRBV6-5	TRBD2	many	17	TRBJ2-2	CASSFDTSGRNTGELFF	TGTGCCAGCAGTTTCGACACTAGCGGGAGGAACACCGGGGAGCTGTTTTTT
TRBV4-3	NA	many	13	TRBJ2-1	CASSHPARNEQFF	TGCGCCAGCAGCCACCCGGCGAGGAATGAGCAGTTCTTC
TRBV7-2	TRBD2	many	14	TRBJ2-3	CASSWGGYGDTQYF	TGTGCCAGCAGCTGGGGAGGGTATGGAGATACGCAGTATTTT
TRBV29-1	TRBD1	many	13	TRBJ2-2	CSAGQGAGGELFF	TGCAGCGCAGGCCAGGGGGCCGGCGGGGAGCTGTTTTTT
TRBV4-1	TRBD2	many	16	TRBJ2-1	CASSQQAGSSYNEQFF	TGCGCCAGCAGCCAACAAGCGGGGAGCTCCTACAATGAGCAGTTCTTC
TRBV5-6	TRBD1	many	15	TRBJ2-1	CASSFPGQGRNEQFF	TGTGCCAGCAGCTTCCCGGGACAGGGACGTAATGAGCAGTTCTTC
TRBV28	TRBD1	many	11	TRBJ2-1	CASSPGTGEFF	TGTGCCAGCAGTCCTGGGACAGGGGAGTTCTTC
TRBV7-2	TRBD2	many	16	TRBJ2-1	CASSLADASSYNEQFF	TGTGCCAGCAGCCTAGCGGACGCTAGCTCCTACAATGAGCAGTTCTTC
TRBV6-6	TRBD1	many	17	TRBJ1-5	CASSNPSTGEGNQPQHF	TGTGCCAGCAGTAACCCGTCAACAGGGGAGGGCAATCAGCCCCAGCATTTT
TRBV5-1	NA	many	17	TRBJ2-1	CASSSNSLGSSYNEQFF	TGCGCCAGCAGCTCCAATTCTTTGGGGAGCTCCTACAATGAGCAGTTCTTC
TRBV27	NA	many	15	TRBJ2-3	CASSRPLASTDTQYF	TGTGCCAGCAGTAGGCCCCTGGCTAGCACAGATACGCAGTATTTT
TRBV27	NA	many	15	TRBJ2-2	CASTQLGGNTGELFF	TGTGCCAGCACACAATTGGGGGGGAACACCGGGGAGCTGTTTTTT
TRBV6-6	TRBD1	many	16	TRBJ1-1	CASSHPGAGGNTEAFF	TGTGCCAGCAGTCACCCCGGCGCAGGGGGCAACACTGAAGCTTTCTTT
TRBV28	NA	many	13	TRBJ1-1	CASSPTHVSEAFF	TGTGCCAGCAGTCCCACCCACGTCTCTGAAGCTTTCTTT
TRBV10-2	TRBD1	many	14	TRBJ1-1	CASSIGQGVTEAFF	TGCGCCAGCTCTATTGGGCAGGGGGTCACTGAAGCTTTCTTT
TRBV2	TRBD2	many	16	TRBJ2-1	CASSRLTSGSSNEQFF	TGTGCCAGCAGCAGACTAACTAGCGGGAGTTCCAATGAGCAGTTCTTC
TRBV27	NA	few	13	TRBJ1-5	CASSPRPGQPQHF	TGTGCCAGCAGTCCGCGCCCCGGGCAGCCCCAGCATTTT
TRBV7-2	NA	many	14	TRBJ2-7	CASSLMAGLYEQYF	TGTGCCAGCAGCTTAATGGCAGGGTTATACGAGCAGTACTTC
TRBV14	TRBD1	many	15	TRBJ2-5	CASSPLGQGPAAGSF	TGTGCCAGCAGCCCCTTGGGACAGGGGCCAGCCGCGGGGTCCTTC
TRBV7-3	NA	many	13	TRBJ1-1	CASSSHLNTEAFF	TGTGCCAGCAGCTCCCACCTGAACACTGAAGCTTTCTTT
TRBV18	NA	many	13	TRBJ1-1	CASSTARGTEAFF	TGTGCCAGCTCAACCGCCAGGGGCACTGAAGCTTTCTTT
TRBV4-3	TRBD1	many	15	TRBJ2-1	CASSQERGGVNEQFF	TGCGCCAGCAGCCAAGAAAGAGGGGGCGTGAATGAGCAGTTCTTC
TRBV12-3/TRBV12-4	TRBD1	NA	15	TRBJ2-7	CASRSTGGISYEQYF	TGTGCCAGCAGATCCACAGGGGGCATCTCCTACGAGCAGTACTTC
TRBV28	NA	many	15	TRBJ1-1	CASRSSPDVNTEAFF	TGTGCCAGCAGGTCTAGCCCCGACGTGAACACTGAAGCTTTCTTT
TRBV27	TRBD1	NA	24	TRBJ1-5	CASSLSGIRPRTDRGGVSNQPQHF	TGTGCCAGCAGTTTATCGGGAATCAGGCCTAGAACAGACAGGGGGGGCGTGAGCAATCAGCCCCAGCATTTT
TRBV29-1	TRBD1	many	14	TRBJ2-7	CSVGTELTSYEQYF	TGCAGCGTCGGGACAGAATTGACCTCCTACGAGCAGTACTTC
TRBV24-1	NA	few	16	TRBJ2-2	CATSDASSGNTGELFF	TGTGCCACCAGTGATGCCTCTTCCGGGAACACCGGGGAGCTGTTTTTT
TRBV10-3	TRBD1	many	15	TRBJ2-5	CAISAPGQGQETQYF	TGTGCCATCAGTGCCCCGGGACAGGGACAAGAGACCCAGTACTTC
TRBV7-9	NA	many	14	TRBJ2-2	CASSLEGATGELFF	TGTGCCAGCAGCTTGGAGGGGGCCACCGGGGAGCTGTTTTTT
TRBV28	NA	few	16	TRBJ1-5	CASSLSPWPSNQPQHF	TGTGCCAGCAGTTTATCGCCGTGGCCCAGCAATCAGCCCCAGCATTTT
TRBV28	NA	few	13	TRBJ2-1	CATGLLGGNEQFF	TGTGCCACCGGGCTTTTGGGTGGCAATGAGCAGTTCTTC
TRBV3-1	TRBD1	many	15	TRBJ2-2	CASSDTGGGTGELFF	TGTGCCAGCAGCGATACAGGGGGCGGCACCGGGGAGCTGTTTTTT
TRBV7-2	TRBD1	many	15	TRBJ1-4	CASSLYGQEDEKLFF	TGTGCCAGCAGCTTATACGGACAGGAGGATGAAAAACTGTTTTTT
TRBV14	NA	NA	19	TRBJ2-2	CASSRLAGTNTGELFFFFF	NA
TRBV9	TRBD1	NA	18	TRBJ2-5	CASSVRTPGTGTQETQYF	TGTGCCAGCAGCGTACGAACCCCCGGGACAGGGACGCAAGAGACCCAGTACTTC